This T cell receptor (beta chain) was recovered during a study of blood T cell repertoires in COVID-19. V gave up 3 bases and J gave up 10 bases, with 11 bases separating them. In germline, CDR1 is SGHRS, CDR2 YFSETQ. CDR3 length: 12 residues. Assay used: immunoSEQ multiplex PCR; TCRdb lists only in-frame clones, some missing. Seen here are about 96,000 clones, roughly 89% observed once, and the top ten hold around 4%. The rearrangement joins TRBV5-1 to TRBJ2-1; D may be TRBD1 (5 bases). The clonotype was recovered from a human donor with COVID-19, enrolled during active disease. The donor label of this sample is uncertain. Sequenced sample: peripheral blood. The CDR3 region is CASSSQGVEQFF. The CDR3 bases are TGCGCCAGCAGCTCCCAAGGGGTCGAGCAGTTCTTC. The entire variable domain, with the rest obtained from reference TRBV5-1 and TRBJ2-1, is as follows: KAGVTQTPRYLIKTRGQQVTLSCSPISGHRSVSWYQQTPGQGLQFLFEYFSETQRNKGNFPGRFSGRQFSNSRSEMNVSTLELGDSALYLCASSSQGVEQFFGPGTRLTVL.